This TCR beta chain was recorded in a study of read filtering for tumor transcriptome and immune sequencing. This clonotype has at least ten counts. Its antigen is undetermined. The library was built from about 400 ng RNA with molecular barcoded adaptors for alpha/delta and beta/gamma chains. TCRdb redid the calling of the reads with MiXCR, one entry per CDR3 protein. The top ten hold around 8.2% of the sample, which has 130,000 or so distinct CDR3 sequences, about 12% seen once. This CDR3 spans 15 amino acids. V dropped 0 bases and J dropped 3; count of bases not matched to a gene: 1. CDR1 and CDR2 (germline): MNHEY, SMNVEV (reference sequence). Study-level results: Even smaller IR-seq throughput identified most shared clonotypes. Sorted CD138-negative bone marrow cells were not purified T cells.

The sample comprised a population of CD138-negative cells sorted from bone marrow. This clonotype was sampled from a donor at least 40 years old with multiple myeloma. The rearrangement links TRBV27 to TRBJ2-7; the match to TRBD2 covers 11 bases. The CDR3 here is CASSLSSGRGYEQYF. In DNA form, the CDR3 reads TGTGCCAGCAGTTTATCTAGCGGGAGGGGCTACGAGCAGTACTTC.